These T cell receptor beta chains were read from a single sample in a study of PD-1 and CTLA-4 blockade in melanoma. TCRdb keeps only in-frame clones here, not all; method: immunoSEQ multiplex PCR. Of about 18,000 clones listed, 73% are singletons. The material sequenced was CD8+ T cells from peripheral blood, taken before anti-PD-1 treatment. Receptor source: a human donor with melanoma. The CDR3 runs from the conserved cysteine through the conserved F or W. A D gene is named only where the DNA matches it firmly. Size tells how often a clone was seen (once, few, many) or the class of an expanded clone, and some rows leave it out.

J gene: TRBJ2-1
D gene: TRBD2
clone size: medium-sized
V gene: TRBV5-7
CDR3 protein: CASSPPLAGVGEQFF
CDR3 DNA: TGTGCCAGCAGCCCCCCGCTAGCGGGAGTAGGTGAGCAGTTCTTC

J gene: TRBJ2-3
D gene: .
clone size: .
V gene: TRBV18
CDR3 protein: CASTPFGGRTDTQYF
CDR3 DNA: TGTGCCAGCACCCCCTTCGGCGGACGCACAGATACGCAGTATTTT

J gene: TRBJ2-1
D gene: .
clone size: .
V gene: TRBV11-3
CDR3 protein: CASSARGGDNEQFF
CDR3 DNA: TGTGCCAGCAGCGCCAGAGGAGGGGACAATGAGCAGTTCTTC

J gene: TRBJ2-1
D gene: TRBD1
clone size: .
V gene: TRBV7-2
CDR3 protein: CASSRTGASSYNEQFF
CDR3 DNA: TGTGCCAGCAGTCGGACAGGGGCAAGCTCCTACAATGAGCAGTTCTTC

J gene: TRBJ1-5
D gene: TRBD1
clone size: .
V gene: TRBV28
CDR3 protein: CASSTDRGESNQPQHF
CDR3 DNA: TGTGCCAGCAGCACGGACAGGGGAGAAAGCAATCAGCCCCAGCATTTT

J gene: TRBJ2-2
D gene: .
clone size: once
V gene: TRBV6-5
CDR3 protein: CASSYFQGTGELFF
CDR3 DNA: TGTGCCAGCAGTTACTTCCAGGGCACCGGGGAGCTGTTTTTT

J gene: TRBJ2-1
D gene: .
clone size: .
V gene: TRBV12-3/TRBV12-4
CDR3 protein: CASTLGGNEQFF
CDR3 DNA: TGTGCCAGCACCCTCGGAGGGAATGAGCAGTTCTTC

J gene: TRBJ1-1
D gene: .
clone size: .
V gene: TRBV27
CDR3 protein: CASTFGTLRGVNTEAFF
CDR3 DNA: TGTGCCAGCACCTTTGGCACCCTTAGGGGGGTGAACACTGAAGCTTTCTTT

J gene: TRBJ1-1
D gene: .
clone size: few
V gene: TRBV7-9
CDR3 protein: CASSLIARRVSRGSTEAFF
CDR3 DNA: TGTGCCAGCAGCTTGATCGCCAGGAGGGTCTCAAGGGGAAGCACTGAAGCTTTCTTT

J gene: TRBJ1-1
D gene: .
clone size: .
V gene: TRBV30
CDR3 protein: CAWRGPTVNTEAFF
CDR3 DNA: TGTGCCTGGAGGGGCCCAACAGTGAACACTGAAGCTTTCTTT

J gene: TRBJ2-2
D gene: .
clone size: .
V gene: TRBV11-2
CDR3 protein: CASSPGGTGELFF
CDR3 DNA: TGTGCCAGCAGCCCCGGAGGCACCGGGGAGCTGTTTTTT

J gene: TRBJ2-1
D gene: .
clone size: once
V gene: TRBV27
CDR3 protein: CASSLLESSYNEQFF
CDR3 DNA: TGTGCCAGCAGTTTACTGGAGAGCTCCTACAATGAGCAGTTCTTC

J gene: TRBJ2-6
D gene: .
clone size: .
V gene: TRBV18
CDR3 protein: CASSPGGPGDSGANVLTF
CDR3 DNA: TGTGCCAGCTCACCAGGGGGGCCAGGGGACTCTGGGGCCAACGTCCTGACTTTC

J gene: TRBJ1-1
D gene: .
clone size: .
V gene: TRBV27
CDR3 protein: CASSFSGEENTEAFF
CDR3 DNA: TGTGCCAGCAGTTTCTCGGGGGAAGAGAACACTGAAGCTTTCTTT

J gene: TRBJ2-2
D gene: TRBD2
clone size: .
V gene: TRBV11-3
CDR3 protein: CASSLDAQREYDGELFF
CDR3 DNA: TGTGCCAGCAGCTTAGATGCCCAGCGGGAGTACGACGGGGAGCTGTTTTTT

J gene: TRBJ2-7
D gene: TRBD2
clone size: .
V gene: TRBV6-5
CDR3 protein: CASSYSRGRGEQYF
CDR3 DNA: TGTGCCAGCAGTTACTCACGCGGGAGGGGGGAGCAGTACTTC

J gene: TRBJ1-1
D gene: .
clone size: .
V gene: TRBV21-1
CDR3 protein: CASSKEGQMNTEAFF
CDR3 DNA: TGTGCCAGCAGCAAAGAGGGACAGATGAACACTGAAGCTTTCTTT

J gene: TRBJ1-6
D gene: .
clone size: .
V gene: TRBV28
CDR3 protein: CASSFPLHF
CDR3 DNA: TGTGCCAGCAGTTTTCCCCTCCACTTT

J gene: TRBJ2-7
D gene: .
clone size: .
V gene: TRBV10-3
CDR3 protein: CAISDRGSYEQYF
CDR3 DNA: TGTGCCATCAGTGACAGGGGCTCCTACGAGCAGTACTTC

J gene: TRBJ2-7
D gene: TRBD2
clone size: few
V gene: TRBV6-5
CDR3 protein: CASSYSASGYEQYF
CDR3 DNA: TGTGCCAGCAGTTACTCGGCTAGCGGCTACGAGCAGTACTTC

J gene: TRBJ1-1
D gene: .
clone size: once
V gene: TRBV5-5
CDR3 protein: CASSLEGVWTEAFF
CDR3 DNA: TGTGCCAGCAGCTTGGAGGGGGTGTGGACTGAAGCTTTCTTT

J gene: TRBJ1-2
D gene: .
clone size: .
V gene: TRBV12-3/TRBV12-4
CDR3 protein: CASSFGRDYTF
CDR3 DNA: TGTGCCAGCAGTTTCGGGAGGGACTACACCTTC

J gene: TRBJ1-5
D gene: .
clone size: once
V gene: TRBV27
CDR3 protein: CASSLWAGLNQPQHF
CDR3 DNA: TGTGCCAGCAGTTTATGGGCAGGGTTGAATCAGCCCCAGCATTTT

J gene: TRBJ2-1
D gene: .
clone size: .
V gene: TRBV11-2
CDR3 protein: CASSPQAGGAYNEQFF
CDR3 DNA: TGTGCCAGCAGCCCCCAGGCTGGGGGGGCTTACAATGAGCAGTTCTTC

J gene: TRBJ1-1
D gene: .
clone size: few
V gene: TRBV7-9
CDR3 protein: CASSPDTEAFF
CDR3 DNA: TGTGCCAGCAGCCCGGACACTGAAGCTTTCTTT

J gene: TRBJ2-1
D gene: TRBD2
clone size: .
V gene: TRBV7-9
CDR3 protein: CASSPSFGTSQSNEQFF
CDR3 DNA: TGTGCCAGCAGCCCCTCCTTTGGGACTAGCCAGAGCAATGAGCAGTTCTTC

J gene: TRBJ1-2
D gene: .
clone size: .
V gene: TRBV4-2
CDR3 protein: CASSQDLEGHYGYTF
CDR3 DNA: TGTGCCAGCAGCCAAGATCTGGAGGGGCACTATGGCTACACCTTC

J gene: TRBJ1-4
D gene: .
clone size: .
V gene: TRBV29-1
CDR3 protein: CSVARNEKLFF
CDR3 DNA: TGCAGCGTTGCTCGGAATGAAAAACTGTTTTTT

J gene: TRBJ1-1
D gene: .
clone size: few
V gene: TRBV27
CDR3 protein: CASSLSQGAEAFF
CDR3 DNA: TGTGCCAGCAGTTTATCCCAAGGGGCAGAAGCTTTCTTT

J gene: TRBJ2-3
D gene: .
clone size: .
V gene: TRBV11-3
CDR3 protein: CASSSRLVDNTDTQYF
CDR3 DNA: TGTGCCAGCAGCTCACGACTAGTCGATAACACAGATACGCAGTATTTT

J gene: TRBJ2-7
D gene: TRBD1
clone size: .
V gene: TRBV11-2
CDR3 protein: CASSLLLGTGVLEQYF
CDR3 DNA: TGTGCCAGCAGCCTCCTCTTGGGGACAGGGGTACTCGAGCAGTACTTC

J gene: TRBJ1-4
D gene: .
clone size: few
V gene: TRBV2
CDR3 protein: CASHSGNSEKLFF
CDR3 DNA: TGTGCCAGCCATTCAGGGAATAGCGAAAAACTGTTTTTT